Listed here are 10 T cell receptor beta chains from one sample, sequenced in a study of low-dose radiotherapy and immunotherapy resistance in tumors. Primers used for first-strand cDNA, a TRAV- and TRBV-specific set, covered both alpha and beta chains. A constant-region primer paired with the V-primer adapter amplified TCRs over about 20 PCR cycles. TCRdb processed the reads anew with MiXCR; each CDR3 protein has one entry. Among 65,000 to 95,000 distinct CDR3 sequences listed, 18% were seen once. Time point: before trial treatment. Sample: PBMCs, taken before treatment. These receptors came from a male donor with prostate cancer.

This clonotype was recorded many times. The CDR3 coding sequence is TGTGCCAGCAGTGGAAATAATTCACCCCTCCACTTT. It encodes CASSGNNSPLHF. The chain has TRBV2 and TRBJ1-6; no clear D. CDR3 length equals 12 residues. Germline V gene data show CDR1 as SNHLY and CDR2 as FYNNEI. Between the trimmed V and J ends, which lost 4 bases and 5 bases, there was a span of 3 bases.

This clonotype came up many times. This chain joins TRBV29-1 and TRBJ1-1, with D perhaps matching TRBD1 (6 bases). Germline CDR1 SQVTM, CDR2 ANQGSEA. This CDR3 has 12 amino acids. V lost 2 bases and J 7 bases, leaving 11 bases between the germline ends. The CDR3 DNA reads as TGCAGCGTTGAATCGCAGGGGTTTGAAGCTTTCTTT. Translating gives CSVESQGFEAFF.

This clonotype was seen at least ten times. The chain uses TRBV4-2 and TRBJ2-3; D ambiguous. This CDR3 has 11 amino acids. Looked up from germline, CDR1 is LGHNA and CDR2 is YNFKEQ. The V end lost 1 base, the J end lost 4 bases, and 0 bases lay between the germline ends. CDR3 nucleotides: TGTGCCAGCAGCCAAGCAGATACGCAGTATTTT. Its translation: CASSQADTQYF.

This clonotype was counted many times. J is TRBJ2-7 and V is TRBV6-8; 11 positions match TRBD2. The germline CDR1 and CDR2 sequences are MNHGY and SAAAGT. V trimming: 2 bases; J trimming: 4 bases; junction bases outside the gene matches: 4. The CDR3 length is 15 residues. This CDR3 is CASSYGGLAAYEQYF. CDR3 DNA sequence: TGTGCCAGCAGTTACGGGGGACTAGCGGCTTACGAGCAGTACTTC.

There are many counts of this clonotype. This chain uses TRBV19 with TRBJ2-1; a weak D match, TRBD2 (8 bases). The CDR3 consists of 18 residues. Germline values: CDR1 LNHDA, CDR2 SQIVND (reference sequence). V lost 3 bases, J lost 10 bases, and 28 bases lay in between. In nucleotides, the CDR3 is TGTGCCAGTAGTATCAGCGGGGGACAGCCGGAGGGCAATAAAGAGCAGTTCTTC. It codes for CASSISGGQPEGNKEQFF.

The table lists this clonotype with a few counts. V is TRBV6-5 and J is TRBJ2-2; tentatively, D is TRBD1 (5 bases). Between the trimmed V and J ends, which lost 2 bases and 1 base, there was a span of 8 bases. The germline gives CDR1 MNHEY, CDR2 SVGAGI. This CDR3 comprises 15 residues. CDR3 in DNA: TGTGCCAGCAGTTACGTACAGGAGAACACCGGGGAGCTGTTTTTT. Translated, it gives CASSYVQENTGELFF.

The chain has TRBV4-2 and TRBJ2-2; TRBD2 matches 10 bases. Germline V lookup: CDR1 LGHNA, CDR2 YNFKEQ. V lost 3 bases to trimming and J lost 7 bases; unmatched junction nucleotides: 11. The CDR3 has 17 residues. CDR3 coding DNA: TGTGCCAGCAGCCAGCCCCGTGCTAGCGGGAGAATCGGGGAGCTGTTTTTT. Protein: CASSQPRASGRIGELFF.

This clonotype was seen ten or more times. Here the CDR3 DNA reads TGCGCCAGCAGCCGGCAGGGTAATATTGCGGGGGAGCTGTTTTTT. Translating it yields CASSRQGNIAGELFF. The chain links TRBV4-1 to TRBJ2-2, with D possibly matching TRBD1 (5 bases). Germline V gene sequence: CDR1 MGHRA, CDR2 YSYEKL. The CDR3 is 15 amino acids. V was shortened by 4 bases and J by 8 bases, with 17 bases between the two germline ends.

This clonotype was counted at least ten times. In DNA form, the CDR3 reads TGCGCCAGCAGCCAATCCTTGACAGGTCACAATTCACCCCTCCACTTT. This translates into CASSQSLTGHNSPLHF. This sequence joins TRBV4-3 and TRBJ1-6, with D perhaps TRBD1 (6 bases). Germline assignment: CDR1 LGHNA and CDR2 YSLEER. The V end was cut by 2 bases, the J end by 7 bases, with 15 bases between. The CDR3 has 16 amino acids.

Ten or more counts support this clonotype. This chain connects TRBV5-6 to TRBJ1-4; D gene unclear. The CDR3 is 12 amino acids. Germline values: CDR1 SGHDT, CDR2 YYEEEE. V was pared by 4 bases and J by 7 bases, with 8 bases between. The chain's CDR3 is CASSQPSEKLFF. The CDR3 DNA is TGTGCCAGCAGCCAGCCTTCTGAAAAACTGTTTTTT.